This T cell receptor beta chain came from a study of T cell repertoires in cytomegalovirus infection. This clonotype was picked up a small number of times. TCRdb used MiXCR to reprocess the reads, holding one entry per CDR3 protein. This table holds 250,000 to 300,000 distinct CDR3 sequences, about a quarter found once. The CDR3 contains 11 residues. Germline-derived CDR1 and CDR2 are DFQATT and SNEGSKA (reference sequence). Sequenced material: PBMCs. This receptor was identified in a human donor in good health (CMV status not recorded). Some clones in this sample may be carry-over from other donors' samples. V is TRBV20-1 and J is TRBJ2-7, with D tentatively TRBD1 (5 bases). The CDR3: CRLDSSYEQYF. Here the CDR3 DNA reads TGCAGGCTCGACAGCTCCTACGAGCAGTACTTC.